Following are 19 T cell receptor beta chains from one sample sequenced in a study of T cell responses to AZD1222 COVID-19 vaccine. The repertoire was sequenced with immunoSEQ multiplex PCR; TCRdb's copy has only in-frame clones and lacks some. The sample lists 200,000 to 250,000 clones; just over 90% were seen once. The specimen comprised peripheral blood, sampled on day 0 of MenACWY control vaccination. Source of these receptors: an adult in good health.

About this clone: The junction departs from germline at one end; a sequencing error may be responsible. The gene calls are TRBV5-1 and TRBJ1-2; 7 bases agree with TRBD1. This CDR3 has 14 amino acids. Germline CDR1 reads SGHRS; CDR2 reads YFSETQ. CDR3 amino acids: CASNLGDRQYGYTF. CDR3 nucleotide sequence: TGCGCCAGCAACTTGGGGGACAGACAGTATGGCTACACCTTC.

This clone was observed once. This chain uses TRBV28 with TRBJ1-1; TRBD1 agrees at 7 bases. This CDR3 is 14 amino acids long. The germline V gene has CDR1 MDHEN and CDR2 SYDVKM. V dropped 5 bases and J dropped 8; count of bases not matched to a gene: 11. CDR3 loop: CASSLEQGRREAFF. The DNA for the CDR3 is TGTGCCAGCAGTCTCGAACAGGGGCGGCGCGAAGCTTTCTTT.

The chain is built from TRBV5-1 and TRBJ2-3; no reliable D call. In germline, CDR1 is SGHRS, CDR2 YFSETQ. CDR3 length equals 12 residues. With 7 bases removed from V and 5 bases from J, the gap between germline ends came to 11 bases. The CDR3 sequence is CASGAQGDTQYF. DNA of the CDR3: TGCGCCAGCGGCGCCCAAGGAGATACGCAGTATTTT.

Regarding this clone: This sample includes further DNA sequences coding for the same CDR3. The chain employs TRBV7-2 and TRBJ1-5; D gene unclear. Trimming removed 1 base from V and 5 bases from J, with 6 bases in between. The CDR3 runs to 13 residues. Germline V gives CDR1 SGHTA, CDR2 FQGNSA. The chain's CDR3 is CASSLDRDQPQHF. The CDR3 DNA sequence: TGTGCCAGCAGCTTAGACCGGGATCAGCCCCAGCATTTT.

The rearrangement links TRBV2 to TRBJ1-2; a possible D gene is TRBD1 (5 bases). V gave up 0 bases and J gave up 5 bases, with 10 bases separating them. The CDR3 is made up of 14 amino acids. From germline, CDR1 is SNHLY and CDR2 FYNNEI. This CDR3 reads CASSEAGRTYGYTF. CDR3 in DNA: TGTGCCAGCAGTGAAGCGGGGCGGACGTATGGCTACACCTTC.

V and J are TRBV6-5 and TRBJ1-1, with D tentatively TRBD1 (6 bases). Trimming removed 4 bases from V and 1 base from J, with 10 bases in between. The CDR3 runs to 14 residues. Germline V lookup: CDR1 MNHEY, CDR2 SVGAGI. The CDR3 region is CASSLTGANTEAFF. CDR3 sequence (DNA): TGTGCCAGCAGTTTGACAGGAGCGAACACTGAAGCTTTCTTT.

This clone has only one observation. The chain links TRBV28 to TRBJ1-2; D perhaps matches TRBD1 (6 bases). Germline lookup yields CDR1 MDHEN and CDR2 SYDVKM. This CDR3 region has 17 residues. Trimming removed 5 bases from V and 4 bases from J, with 23 bases in between. This chain's CDR3 is CASSVPLGGGHSYGYTF. As DNA, the CDR3 is TGTGCCAGCAGTGTCCCATTAGGAGGGGGGCATAGCTATGGCTACACCTTC.

V usage is TRBV7-2 and J usage is TRBJ2-1, with TRBD2 matching 10 bases. Trimming took 5 bases from V and 10 from J; bases not matched to a gene: 11. This CDR3 has 15 amino acids. Germline V gives CDR1 SGHTA, CDR2 FQGNSA. The CDR3 DNA is TGTGCCAGCAGCCTCGAAGCGGGGGGGCCTGGGGAGCAGTTCTTC. Amino acids: CASSLEAGGPGEQFF.

The V gene is TRBV3-1 (or the pseudogene TRBV3-2), the J gene TRBJ2-7, with TRBD1 matching over 7 bases. The V gene's germline CDR1 is LGHDT and CDR2 YNNKEL (reference sequence). The trim removed 5 bases at V and 5 bases at J, leaving 3 bases unmatched. The CDR3 is made up of 12 amino acids. CDR3: CASSDRENEQYF. The CDR3 bases are TGTGCCAGCAGCGACAGGGAAAACGAGCAGTACTTC.

The rearrangement links TRBV5-1 to TRBJ2-1; D is perhaps TRBD2 (6 bases). CDR1 is SGHRS and CDR2 is YFSETQ in the germline V gene. The CDR3 has 15 residues. The germline V and J ends were trimmed by 3 bases and 5 bases, with 15 bases remaining between them. CDR3 coding DNA: TGCGCCAGCAGCTGGGGGGTAGCTGGAGACAATGAGCAGTTCTTC. It is translated as CASSWGVAGDNEQFF.

V is TRBV11-2 and J is TRBJ2-2; 7 nucleotides match TRBD2. CDR3 size: 19 residues. The V gene end was trimmed by 3 bases and the J gene end by 3 bases; junction bases not matched to a gene: 16. Germline V CDR1 and CDR2: SGHAT, FQNNGV. The CDR3 sequence is CASSFLSSGVPPYTGELFF. In DNA form, the CDR3 reads TGTGCCAGCAGCTTCTTGTCGAGCGGGGTTCCACCTTACACCGGGGAGCTGTTTTTT.

The rearrangement links TRBV4-1 to TRBJ1-5; D is unresolved. The CDR3 spans 15 residues. Germline V gene sequence: CDR1 MGHRA, CDR2 YSYEKL. V dropped 0 bases and J dropped 4 bases, with 10 bases sitting between them. The CDR3 sequence: CASSQEPSRNQPQHF. CDR3 DNA: TGCGCCAGCAGCCAAGAACCCAGTCGGAATCAGCCCCAGCATTTT.

The chain employs TRBV5-4 and TRBJ2-7; D possibly corresponds to TRBD1 (6 bases). CDR1 SGHNT and CDR2 YYREEE come from the germline V gene (reference sequence). The CDR3 totals 14 residues. Trimming removed 0 bases at V and 3 bases at J, with 10 bases between. The CDR3 bases are TGTGCCAGCAGCTTGGCCTTACAGGGCTACGAGCAGTACTTC. Protein product: CASSLALQGYEQYF.

The table lists this clone with a count of one. The CDR3 sequence: CSAQGDSNQPQHF. The DNA of the CDR3 is TGCAGCGCCCAGGGGGATAGCAATCAGCCCCAGCATTTT. The V call is TRBV29-1, the J call TRBJ1-5, with 7 positions matching TRBD1. This CDR3 contains 13 residues. The germline CDR1 and CDR2 sequences are SQVTM and ANQGSEA. The V segment lost 7 bases and the J segment 0 bases; nucleotides outside the gene matches: 3.

J is TRBJ2-2 and V is TRBV5-1, with 10 bases lining up with TRBD2. Germline lookup yields CDR1 SGHRS and CDR2 YFSETQ. This CDR3 is 16 amino acids long. With V trimmed by 1 base and J by 0 bases, 0 bases remained unmatched. The CDR3 DNA reads TGCGCCAGCAGCTTGACTAGCGGGGCGAACACCGGGGAGCTGTTTTTT. It encodes CASSLTSGANTGELFF. Looking up the rest from reference TRBV5-1 and TRBJ2-2 gives the full variable domain: KAGVTQTPRYLIKTRGQQVTLSCSPISGHRSVSWYQQTPGQGLQFLFEYFSETQRNKGNFPGRFSGRQFSNSRSEMNVSTLELGDSALYLCASSLTSGANTGELFFGEGSRLTVL.

V usage is TRBV7-2 and J usage is TRBJ1-2; perhaps TRBD1 as D (6 bases). Trimming took off 5 bases at V and 4 bases at J, with 17 bases between the two ends. The CDR3 contains 15 residues. The germline V gene encodes CDR1 SGHTA and CDR2 FQGNSA. The CDR3 sequence: CASSPDNDRLYGYTF. DNA of the CDR3: TGTGCCAGCAGCCCCGATAACGACAGGCTCTATGGCTACACCTTC.

V usage is TRBV7-8 and J usage is TRBJ2-7; 9 bases match TRBD1. Germline V lookup: CDR1 SGHVS, CDR2 FQNEAQ. The CDR3 sequence is 16 residues long. With 3 bases clipped from V and 2 bases from J, the junction kept 8 bases outside the gene matches. CDR3: CASSFRVGDRAYEQYF. The CDR3 DNA reads as TGTGCCAGCAGCTTTCGCGTAGGGGACAGGGCCTACGAGCAGTACTTC.

This clone appeared once. The gene calls are TRBV19 and TRBJ1-4, with D uncertain. CDR3 size: 13 residues. The V and J ends lost 0 bases and 8 bases respectively, with 7 bases between them. Germline V gene data show CDR1 as LNHDA and CDR2 as SQIVND (reference sequence). The CDR3 loop reads CASSIDLREKLFF. The CDR3 nucleotides read TGTGCCAGTAGTATAGATCTGAGGGAAAAACTGTTTTTT.

The chain has TRBV3-1 (or the pseudogene TRBV3-2) and TRBJ1-3; D call uncertain. V gave up 0 bases and J gave up 8 bases, with 8 bases separating them. Per the germline V gene, CDR1 is LGHDT and CDR2 is YNNKEL (reference sequence). This CDR3 comprises 13 residues. CDR3 coding DNA: TGTGCCAGCAGCCAAGACTTTAGGGACACCATATATTTT. Amino acid sequence: CASSQDFRDTIYF.